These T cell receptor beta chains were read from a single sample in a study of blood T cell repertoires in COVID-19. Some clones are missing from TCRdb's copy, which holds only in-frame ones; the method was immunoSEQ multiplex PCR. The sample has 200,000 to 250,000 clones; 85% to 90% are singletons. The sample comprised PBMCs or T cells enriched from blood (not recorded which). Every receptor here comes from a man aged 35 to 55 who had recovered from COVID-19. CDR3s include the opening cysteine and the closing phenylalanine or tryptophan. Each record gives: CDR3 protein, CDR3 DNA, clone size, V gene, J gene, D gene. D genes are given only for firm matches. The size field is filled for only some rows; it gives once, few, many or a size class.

CASSLDGVKGSPLHF	TGTGCCAGCAGCTTGGACGGGGTGAAGGGTTCACCCCTCCACTTT	.	TRBV5-8	TRBJ1-6	.
CASSFGARSEQYF	TGTGCCAGCAGTTTTGGGGCCAGGTCCGAGCAGTACTTC	once	TRBV27	TRBJ2-7	.
CASSLGGQDSNEKLFF	TGTGCCAGCAGCTTAGGCGGACAGGACTCTAATGAAAAACTGTTTTTT	.	TRBV7-2	TRBJ1-4	TRBD1
CACTGGSTGELFF	TGTGCCTGTACAGGGGGGAGCACCGGGGAGCTGTTTTTT	.	TRBV30	TRBJ2-2	TRBD1
CASRVGLAATGELFF	TGTGCCAGCAGGGTGGGACTAGCGGCCACCGGGGAGCTGTTTTTT	once	TRBV2	TRBJ2-2	TRBD2
CASSLGQGGETQYF	TGTGCCAGCAGCTTGGGACAGGGTGGGGAGACCCAGTACTTC	.	TRBV5-6	TRBJ2-5	TRBD1
CASTGSGVLSGELFF	TGTGCCAGCACGGGATCTGGGGTTTTAAGCGGGGAGCTGTTTTTT	once	TRBV2	TRBJ2-2	.
CASSLAPVETQYF	TGTGCCAGCAGCTTGGCGCCGGTGGAGACCCAGTACTTC	.	TRBV5-4	TRBJ2-5	.
CASSGGLAGPGELFF	TGTGCCAGCAGCGGTGGGCTAGCGGGACCCGGGGAGCTGTTTTTT	.	TRBV11-2	TRBJ2-2	TRBD2
CASSIAGQGGDEQFF	TGTGCCAGTAGTATAGCGGGACAGGGTGGCGATGAGCAGTTCTTC	.	TRBV19	TRBJ2-1	TRBD1
CASREGVRTYNEQFF	TGCGCCAGCCGAGAGGGGGTCCGAACCTACAATGAGCAGTTCTTC	.	TRBV4-1	TRBJ2-1	.
CASSKWPGVAGQETQYF	TGTGCCAGCAGTAAGTGGCCGGGGGTTGCGGGACAAGAGACCCAGTACTTC	.	TRBV27	TRBJ2-5	.
CASTRHTSGTSTDTQYF	TGCGCCAGCACCCGCCATACTAGCGGTACTAGCACAGATACGCAGTATTTT	.	TRBV5-1	TRBJ2-3	TRBD2
CASSPQLAGAGTDTQYF	TGCGCCAGCAGCCCACAACTAGCGGGAGCTGGCACAGATACGCAGTATTTT	.	TRBV5-1	TRBJ2-3	TRBD2
CASSENRVTGELFF	TGTGCCAGCAGTGAAAACAGAGTCACCGGGGAGCTGTTTTTT	.	TRBV2	TRBJ2-2	.
CATGRGDRDYNEQFF	TGTGCCACCGGAAGAGGGGACAGGGACTACAATGAGCAGTTCTTC	.	TRBV2	TRBJ2-1	TRBD1
CASSLLSWSFNQPQHF	TGTGCCAGCAGTTTATTATCGTGGAGTTTCAATCAGCCCCAGCATTTT	.	TRBV28	TRBJ1-5	.
CASSEDTSYGYTF	TGTGCCAGCAGTGAGGACACTTCCTATGGCTACACCTTC	.	TRBV6-4	TRBJ1-2	.
CASSEIGTGRRDEQYF	TGCGCCAGCAGTGAGATAGGGACAGGGCGTCGAGACGAGCAGTACTTC	.	TRBV10-1	TRBJ2-7	TRBD1
CASSLRLSSGGREQFF	TGTGCCAGCAGCTTGAGGCTTTCTAGCGGGGGGCGTGAGCAGTTCTTC	.	TRBV5-4	TRBJ2-1	TRBD2
CASERGGLDEQFF	TGTGCCAGTGAGCGGGGGGGTTTGGATGAGCAGTTCTTC	.	TRBV19	TRBJ2-1	TRBD2
CAWSKGQGVYGYTF	TGTGCCTGGAGTAAGGGACAGGGCGTCTATGGCTACACCTTC	.	TRBV30	TRBJ1-2	TRBD1
CSASKGQGRGQPQHF	TGCAGTGCTAGTAAGGGACAGGGTCGTGGTCAGCCCCAGCATTTT	.	TRBV20-1	TRBJ1-5	TRBD1
CASKIASSTDTQYF	TGCGCCAGCAAAATAGCGTCTAGCACAGATACGCAGTATTTT	.	TRBV10-2	TRBJ2-3	.
CASSLTRGYEQYF	TGTGCCAGCAGCTTAACCAGGGGATACGAGCAGTACTTC	.	TRBV7-2	TRBJ2-7	.
CASSKSPGRQETQYF	TGTGCCAGTAGTAAGTCTCCCGGGAGGCAAGAGACCCAGTACTTC	.	TRBV19	TRBJ2-5	TRBD2
CASSLTSYEQYF	TGTGCCAGCAGCCTAACCTCCTACGAGCAGTACTTC	.	TRBV7-9	TRBJ2-7	.
CASSPQDRIDNQPQHF	TGTGCCAGCTCACCCCAGGACAGGATAGACAATCAGCCCCAGCATTTT	.	TRBV18	TRBJ1-5	TRBD1
CASSAPSYAGGTQETQYF	TGTGCCAGCAGTGCCCCCTCCTACGCGGGAGGTACCCAAGAGACCCAGTACTTC	.	TRBV28	TRBJ2-5	TRBD2
CASSWEDGLGAFF	TGTGCCAGCAGCTGGGAGGACGGACTGGGAGCTTTCTTT	.	TRBV5-5	TRBJ1-1	.
CASSVVAGASYNSPLHF	TGTGCCAGCAGCGTAGTGGCGGGGGCCTCCTATAATTCACCCCTCCACTTT	.	TRBV9	TRBJ1-6	.
CASSDQPLLAGNTGELFF	TGTGCCAGCAGTGACCAACCATTACTAGCGGGGAACACCGGGGAGCTGTTTTTT	.	TRBV6-4	TRBJ2-2	TRBD2
CASSEARGFHEQYF	TGTGCCAGCAGTGAAGCGCGAGGGTTCCACGAGCAGTACTTC	.	TRBV2	TRBJ2-7	.
CSASPRTGRETQYF	TGCAGTGCTAGTCCACGGACAGGGCGTGAGACCCAGTACTTC	.	TRBV20-1	TRBJ2-5	TRBD1
CASSWGRGGDGYTF	TGTGCCAGCAGCTGGGGCAGGGGCGGTGATGGCTACACCTTC	.	TRBV6-5	TRBJ1-2	.
CASSPNRGGLYEKLFF	TGTGCCAGCAGCCCCAACAGGGGTGGGTTGTATGAAAAACTGTTTTTT	.	TRBV11-2	TRBJ1-4	TRBD1
CASSWGQRNTEAFF	TGTGCCAGCAGCTGGGGACAGCGGAACACTGAAGCTTTCTTT	.	TRBV13	TRBJ1-1	TRBD1
CASSYSRETQYF	TGTGCCAGCAGTTACTCGAGAGAGACCCAGTACTTC	.	TRBV6-5	TRBJ2-5	.
CASSLAGDSSGNTEAFF	TGTGCCAGCAGCTTAGCGGGGGACAGCTCTGGGAACACTGAAGCTTTCTTT	.	TRBV7-9	TRBJ1-1	TRBD1
CASSQTRRVSSGNTIYF	TGTGCCAGCAGCCAAACCCGCCGGGTTAGCTCTGGAAACACCATATATTTT	few	TRBV3-1/TRBV3-2	TRBJ1-3	.
CAWRQRTGEKLFF	TGTGCCTGGAGACAGAGGACAGGCGAAAAACTGTTTTTT	.	TRBV30	TRBJ1-4	TRBD1
CASSRSGNDYGYTF	TGTGCCAGCAGCCGATCGGGGAACGACTATGGCTACACCTTC	few	TRBV11-2	TRBJ1-2	.
CASSSTGGWGEKLFF	TGTGCCAGCAGCTCTACAGGGGGCTGGGGTGAAAAACTGTTTTTT	once	TRBV7-9	TRBJ1-4	TRBD1
CASSPPALAGGRRPQETQYF	TGTGCCAGCTCACCACCTGCCCTAGCGGGAGGACGACGCCCCCAAGAGACCCAGTACTTC	.	TRBV18	TRBJ2-5	TRBD2
CASGGTTGGSEQYF	TGTGCCAGCGGAGGGACGACAGGGGGCTCCGAGCAGTACTTC	.	TRBV27	TRBJ2-7	TRBD1
CASSDLRGGATNEKLFF	TGTGCCAGCAGTGACCTGAGAGGGGGGGCAACTAATGAAAAACTGTTTTTT	.	TRBV25-1	TRBJ1-4	.
CASSTTGGNYGYTF	TGTGCCAGCAGCACTACGGGGGGTAACTATGGCTACACCTTC	.	TRBV11-2	TRBJ1-2	.
CASSPPSGRASYEQYF	TGTGCCAGCTCACCACCAAGCGGGAGGGCCTCCTACGAGCAGTACTTC	once	TRBV18	TRBJ2-7	TRBD2
CASSYSGGWSSYEQYF	TGTGCCAGCAGTTACTCTGGCGGGTGGAGCTCCTACGAGCAGTACTTC	.	TRBV6-2/TRBV6-3	TRBJ2-7	.
CASSLRGGGGFYEQYF	TGTGCCAGCAGCCTTCGGGGGGGCGGGGGATTCTACGAGCAGTACTTC	.	TRBV4-2	TRBJ2-7	TRBD2
CASSSQGDVGYTF	TGTGCCAGCAGTTCCCAGGGGGACGTTGGCTACACCTTC	.	TRBV12-3/TRBV12-4	TRBJ1-2	TRBD1
CASREGSSTDTQYF	TGCGCCAGCAGAGAGGGCTCCAGCACAGATACGCAGTATTTT	once	TRBV5-1	TRBJ2-3	.
CASSLLLAGVSNEQFF	TGTGCCAGCAGCTTATTGTTAGCGGGGGTCTCAAATGAGCAGTTCTTC	.	TRBV7-2	TRBJ2-1	TRBD2
CASSIGPRLNTGELFF	TGTGCCAGTAGTATAGGACCCAGGTTGAACACCGGGGAGCTGTTTTTT	.	TRBV19	TRBJ2-2	.
CASSLPIRTEQFF	TGTGCCAGCAGCCTCCCAATTAGAACTGAGCAGTTCTTC	.	TRBV21-1	TRBJ2-1	.
CASNLQGGDSYTF	TGTGCCAGTAATCTACAGGGGGGCGATAGCTACACCTTC	.	TRBV19	TRBJ1-2	TRBD1
CAWSVPQRGSYNEQFF	TGTGCCTGGAGTGTACCCCAGCGGGGGTCCTACAATGAGCAGTTCTTC	.	TRBV30	TRBJ2-1	TRBD2
CASSSGLAGGETQYF	TGTGCCAGCAGCTCGGGACTAGCGGGGGGAGAGACCCAGTACTTC	once	TRBV9	TRBJ2-5	TRBD2
CASSPFLESEQFF	TGTGCCAGCTCACCCTTCTTGGAGAGTGAGCAGTTCTTC	.	TRBV18	TRBJ2-1	.